One sample yielded the 8 T cell receptor beta chains listed below, sequenced in a study of response to subunit inactivated influenza vaccine (dated by TCRdb to between 2018 and 2020). Library preparation employed RT-PCR. The sample was run on an Illumina HiSeq 2500. TCRdb took the public reads, trimmed them with fastp at Q25, ran MiXCR for clone calling and kept in-frame beta chains. One record per CDR3 amino acid sequence lists the most common genes and DNA. The sample records hundreds of thousands of distinct CDR3 sequences, less than 15% of which are singletons. Of the sample, approximately 8.3% falls within the top ten clones. Sequencing used non-naive T cells sorted from PBMCs, obtained less than 15 days before vaccination. This specimen's cell subset or site label, interpreted: memory T cell fraction. The receptors here all came from a man aged 45-65 years who received an inactivated influenza vaccine. Donor details come from another sample of the same person, matched by shared clones.

In its sample, this clonotype was seen a few times. The gene calls are TRBV3-1 and TRBJ2-7; unclear D gene. Trimming pared 4 bases from V and 3 bases from J, leaving 7 bases between. The CDR3 has 12 residues. Germline lookup yields CDR1 LGHDT and CDR2 YNNKEL (reference sequence). CDR3 loop: CASSPGIYEQYF. The DNA for the CDR3 is TGTGCCAGCAGCCCAGGAATCTACGAGCAGTACTTC.

The chain couples TRBV20-1 to TRBJ2-7, with unresolved D. Germline values: CDR1 DFQATT, CDR2 SNEGSKA (reference sequence). V was pared by 6 bases and J by 1 base, with 10 bases between. The CDR3 is 12 residues long. The CDR3 spells CSANRASYEQYF. For the CDR3, the DNA is TGCAGTGCGAACCGGGCATCCTACGAGCAGTACTTC.

Only a few counts were recorded for this clonotype. Here the CDR3 DNA reads TGTGCCAGCAGTTTACAGGGGACACGCCAGACCCAGTACTTC. Protein product: CASSLQGTRQTQYF. This chain connects TRBV27 to TRBJ2-5, with a possible D match to TRBD1 (6 bases). The CDR3 loop spans 14 amino acids. Trimming left V 2 bases short and J 6 bases short, with 13 bases between. CDR1 MNHEY and CDR2 SMNVEV come from the germline V gene (reference sequence).

At least ten counts were recorded for this clonotype. Here the CDR3 DNA reads TGTGCCACCAGTGATACAGTACGACAGTTCTTC. Residues: CATSDTVRQFF. V and J are TRBV24-1 and TRBJ2-1; D is ambiguous. CDR3 size: 11 residues. Germline-derived CDR1 and CDR2 are KGHDR and SFDVKD. Trimming took off 3 bases at V and 13 bases at J, with 9 bases between the two ends.

This clonotype was recorded at least ten times. The chain carries TRBV2 and TRBJ2-2, with D unresolved. The germline gives CDR1 SNHLY, CDR2 FYNNEI. V was trimmed by 3 bases and J by 5 bases, leaving 10 bases between them. This CDR3 is 14 amino acids long. This CDR3 is CASSEDPGTGELFF. The CDR3 coding sequence is TGTGCCAGCAGTGAGGACCCCGGAACCGGGGAGCTGTTTTTT. Full variable domain (remainder filled in from reference TRBV2 and TRBJ2-2): EPEVTQTPSHQVTQMGQEVILRCVPISNHLYFYWYRQILGQKVEFLVSFYNNEISEKSEIFDDQFSVERPDGSNFTLKIRSTKLEDSAMYFCASSEDPGTGELFFGEGSRLTVL.

This clonotype was counted only a few times. The J gene is TRBJ2-1, the V gene TRBV20-1; no reliable D call. V lost 6 bases and J 7 bases, leaving 16 bases between the germline ends. The germline V gene has CDR1 DFQATT and CDR2 SNEGSKA (reference sequence). There are 13 residues in the CDR3. For the CDR3, the DNA is TGCAGTGCCGATACTGGCGGCCTAAATGAGCAGTTCTTC. This encodes CSADTGGLNEQFF.

The genes are TRBV19 and TRBJ2-1; 10 nucleotides align to TRBD2. J gave up 3 bases and V 1 base, and 0 bases lay outside the gene matches. CDR3 length: 15 residues. Germline CDR1 is LNHDA and CDR2 is SQIVND (reference sequence). This CDR3 is CASSIASGSYNEQFF. The DNA for the CDR3 is TGTGCCAGTAGTATAGCTAGCGGGAGCTACAATGAGCAGTTCTTC.

This sequence joins TRBV20-1 and TRBJ1-2; the D is unclear. There are 13 residues in the CDR3. V lost 2 bases and J lost 0, with 7 bases in between. Germline-derived CDR1 and CDR2 are DFQATT and SNEGSKA (reference sequence). CDR3 in DNA: TGCAGTGCTAGAAAATCAGCTAACTATGGCTACACCTTC. This sequence encodes CSARKSANYGYTF.